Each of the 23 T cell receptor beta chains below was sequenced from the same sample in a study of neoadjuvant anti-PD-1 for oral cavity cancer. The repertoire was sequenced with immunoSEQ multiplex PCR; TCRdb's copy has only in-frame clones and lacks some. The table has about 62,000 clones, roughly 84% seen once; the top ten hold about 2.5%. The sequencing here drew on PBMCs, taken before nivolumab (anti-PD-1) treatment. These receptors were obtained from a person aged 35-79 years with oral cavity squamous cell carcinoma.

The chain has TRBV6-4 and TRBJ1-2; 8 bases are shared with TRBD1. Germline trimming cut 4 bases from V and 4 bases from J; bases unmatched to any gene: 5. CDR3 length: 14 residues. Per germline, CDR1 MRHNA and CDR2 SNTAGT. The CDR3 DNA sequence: TGTGCCAGCAGTGGGACCGGGACAGGCTATGGCTACACCTTC. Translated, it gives CASSGTGTGYGYTF.

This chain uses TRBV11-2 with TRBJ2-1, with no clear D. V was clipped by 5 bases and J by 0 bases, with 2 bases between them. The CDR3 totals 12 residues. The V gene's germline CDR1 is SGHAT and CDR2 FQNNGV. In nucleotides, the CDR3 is TGTGCCAGCAGCCCCTCCTACAATGAGCAGTTCTTC. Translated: CASSPSYNEQFF.

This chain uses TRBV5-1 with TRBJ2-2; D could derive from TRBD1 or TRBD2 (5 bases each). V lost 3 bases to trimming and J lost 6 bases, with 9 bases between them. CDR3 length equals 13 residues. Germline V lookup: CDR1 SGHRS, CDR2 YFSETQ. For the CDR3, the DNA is TGCGCCAGCAGCTGGGGACCGTCCGGGGAGCTGTTTTTT. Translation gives CASSWGPSGELFF. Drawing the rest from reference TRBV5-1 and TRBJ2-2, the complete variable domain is KAGVTQTPRYLIKTRGQQVTLSCSPISGHRSVSWYQQTPGQGLQFLFEYFSETQRNKGNFPGRFSGRQFSNSRSEMNVSTLELGDSALYLCASSWGPSGELFFGEGSRLTVL.

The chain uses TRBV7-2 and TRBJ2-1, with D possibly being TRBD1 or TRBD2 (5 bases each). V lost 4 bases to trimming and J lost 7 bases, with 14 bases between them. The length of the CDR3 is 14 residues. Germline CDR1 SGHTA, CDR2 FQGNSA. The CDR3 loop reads CASSYNPGTNEQFF. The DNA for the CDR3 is TGTGCCAGCAGCTATAACCCAGGGACGAATGAGCAGTTCTTC.

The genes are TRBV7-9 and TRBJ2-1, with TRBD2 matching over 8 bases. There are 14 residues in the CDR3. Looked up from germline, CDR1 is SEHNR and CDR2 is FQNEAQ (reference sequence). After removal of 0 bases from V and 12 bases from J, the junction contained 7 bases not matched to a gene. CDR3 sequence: CASSLATGGRAQFF. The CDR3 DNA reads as TGTGCCAGCAGCTTAGCAACGGGAGGGCGCGCGCAGTTCTTC.

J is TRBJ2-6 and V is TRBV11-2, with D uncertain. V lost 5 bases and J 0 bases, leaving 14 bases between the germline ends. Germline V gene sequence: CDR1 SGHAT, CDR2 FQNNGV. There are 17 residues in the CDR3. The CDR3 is CASSPRLGRSGANVLTF. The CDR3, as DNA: TGTGCCAGCAGCCCCCGCCTAGGGCGCTCTGGGGCCAACGTCCTGACTTTC.

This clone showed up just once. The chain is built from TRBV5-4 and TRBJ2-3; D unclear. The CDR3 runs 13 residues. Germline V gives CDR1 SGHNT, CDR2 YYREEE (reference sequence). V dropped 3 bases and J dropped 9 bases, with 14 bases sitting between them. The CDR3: CASSSTSQMTQYF. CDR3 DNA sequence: TGTGCCAGCAGCTCGACTTCACAGATGACGCAGTATTTT.

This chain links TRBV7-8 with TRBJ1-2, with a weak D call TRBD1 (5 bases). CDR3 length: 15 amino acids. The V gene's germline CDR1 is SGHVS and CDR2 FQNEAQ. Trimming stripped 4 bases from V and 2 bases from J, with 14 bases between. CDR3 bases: TGTGCCAGCAGCTCTGAACGGGACGGGAACTATGGCTACACCTTC. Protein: CASSSERDGNYGYTF.

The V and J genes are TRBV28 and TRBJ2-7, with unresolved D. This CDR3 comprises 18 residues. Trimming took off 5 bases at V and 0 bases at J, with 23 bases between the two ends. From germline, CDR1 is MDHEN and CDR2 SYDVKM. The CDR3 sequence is CASSPIIVSGLFSYEQYF. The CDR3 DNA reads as TGTGCCAGCAGTCCCATTATCGTGTCAGGCCTCTTCTCCTACGAGCAGTACTTC.

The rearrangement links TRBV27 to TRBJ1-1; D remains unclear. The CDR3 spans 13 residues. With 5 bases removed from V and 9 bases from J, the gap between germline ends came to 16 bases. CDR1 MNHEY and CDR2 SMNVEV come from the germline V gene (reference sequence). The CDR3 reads CASSLMPPDQAFF. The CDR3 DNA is TGTGCCAGCAGTCTTATGCCCCCAGATCAAGCTTTCTTT.

CDR3 sequence reads: CASTGLLSSYEQYF. CDR3 nucleotides: TGTGCCAGCACCGGACTCTTGAGCTCCTACGAGCAGTACTTC. The J gene is TRBJ2-7, the V gene TRBV5-5; the D gene is possibly TRBD2 (5 bases). Deletions cut 6 bases from V and 0 bases from J, with 13 bases between. Looked up from germline, CDR1 is SGHKS and CDR2 is YYEKEE (reference sequence). CDR3 size: 14 residues.

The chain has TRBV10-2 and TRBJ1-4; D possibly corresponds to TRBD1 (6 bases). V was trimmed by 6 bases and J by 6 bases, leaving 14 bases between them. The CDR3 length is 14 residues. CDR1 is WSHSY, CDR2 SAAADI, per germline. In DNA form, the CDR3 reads TGCGCCAGCAGCGTTAGGGGGGCATATGAAAAACTGTTTTTT. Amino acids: CASSVRGAYEKLFF.

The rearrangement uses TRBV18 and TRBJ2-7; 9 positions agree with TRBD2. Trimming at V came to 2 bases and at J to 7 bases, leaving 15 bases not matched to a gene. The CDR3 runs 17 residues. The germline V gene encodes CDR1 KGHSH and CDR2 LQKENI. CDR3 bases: TGTGCCAGCTCACCAAGTGAAGCGGGGGGCTTCGCTGGGGAGCAGTACTTC. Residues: CASSPSEAGGFAGEQYF.

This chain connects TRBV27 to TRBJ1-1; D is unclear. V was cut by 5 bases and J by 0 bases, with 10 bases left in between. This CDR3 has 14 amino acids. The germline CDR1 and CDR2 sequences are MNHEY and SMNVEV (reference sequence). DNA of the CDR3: TGTGCCAGCAGTCCGACCCGAATGAACACTGAAGCTTTCTTT. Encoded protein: CASSPTRMNTEAFF.

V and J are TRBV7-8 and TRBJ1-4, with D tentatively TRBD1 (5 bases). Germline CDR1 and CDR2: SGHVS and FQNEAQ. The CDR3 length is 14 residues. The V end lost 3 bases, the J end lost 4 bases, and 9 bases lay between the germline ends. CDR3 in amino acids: CASSLTDSNEKLFF. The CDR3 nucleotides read TGTGCCAGCAGCTTGACAGACAGTAATGAAAAACTGTTTTTT.

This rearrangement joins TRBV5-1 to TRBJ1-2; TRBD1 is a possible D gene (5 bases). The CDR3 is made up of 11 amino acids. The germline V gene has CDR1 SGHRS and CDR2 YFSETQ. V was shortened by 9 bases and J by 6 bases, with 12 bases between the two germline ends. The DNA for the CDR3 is TGCGCCACCCCGACAGCGGATGGCTACACCTTC. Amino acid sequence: CATPTADGYTF.

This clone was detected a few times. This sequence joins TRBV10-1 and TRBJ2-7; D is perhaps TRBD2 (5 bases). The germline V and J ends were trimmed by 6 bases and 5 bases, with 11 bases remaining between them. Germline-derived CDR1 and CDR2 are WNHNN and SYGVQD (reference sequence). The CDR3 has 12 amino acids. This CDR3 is CASSSGPHEQYF. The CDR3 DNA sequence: TGCGCCAGCAGCAGCGGACCCCACGAGCAGTACTTC.

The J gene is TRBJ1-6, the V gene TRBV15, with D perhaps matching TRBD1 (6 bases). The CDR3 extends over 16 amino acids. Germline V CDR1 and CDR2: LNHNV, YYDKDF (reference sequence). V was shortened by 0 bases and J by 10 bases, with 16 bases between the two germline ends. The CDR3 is CATSREGAGAGSPLHF. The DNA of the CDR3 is TGTGCCACCAGCAGAGAGGGGGCAGGGGCTGGGTCACCCCTCCACTTT.

The CDR3 sequence is CASSIGSQETQYF. As DNA, the CDR3 is TGCGCCAGCAGCATCGGGTCACAAGAGACCCAGTACTTC. This rearrangement joins TRBV5-1 to TRBJ2-5; D remains unclear. Germline CDR1 SGHRS, CDR2 YFSETQ. Trimming took off 4 bases at V and 2 bases at J, with 9 bases between the two ends. CDR3 length: 13 residues. Looking up the rest from reference TRBV5-1 and TRBJ2-5 gives the full variable domain: KAGVTQTPRYLIKTRGQQVTLSCSPISGHRSVSWYQQTPGQGLQFLFEYFSETQRNKGNFPGRFSGRQFSNSRSEMNVSTLELGDSALYLCASSIGSQETQYFGPGTRLLVL.

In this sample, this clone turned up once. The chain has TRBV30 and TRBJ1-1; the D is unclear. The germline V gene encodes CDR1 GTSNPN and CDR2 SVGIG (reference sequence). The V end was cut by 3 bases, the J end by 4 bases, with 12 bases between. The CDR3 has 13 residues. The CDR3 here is CAWSASRSTEAFF. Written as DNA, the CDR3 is TGTGCCTGGAGCGCCAGCCGGTCCACTGAAGCTTTCTTT.

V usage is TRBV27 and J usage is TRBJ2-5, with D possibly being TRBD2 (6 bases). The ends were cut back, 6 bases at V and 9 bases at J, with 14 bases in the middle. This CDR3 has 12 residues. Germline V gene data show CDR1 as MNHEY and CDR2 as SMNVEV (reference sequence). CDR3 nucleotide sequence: TGTGCCAGCAGGACTACGTCGGGGGCCCAGTACTTC. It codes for CASRTTSGAQYF.

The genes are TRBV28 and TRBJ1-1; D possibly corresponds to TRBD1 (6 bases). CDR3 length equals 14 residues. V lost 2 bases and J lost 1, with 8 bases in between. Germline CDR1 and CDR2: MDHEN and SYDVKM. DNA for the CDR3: TGTGCCAGCAGTTTAGGACAGCAGAACACTGAAGCTTTCTTT. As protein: CASSLGQQNTEAFF.

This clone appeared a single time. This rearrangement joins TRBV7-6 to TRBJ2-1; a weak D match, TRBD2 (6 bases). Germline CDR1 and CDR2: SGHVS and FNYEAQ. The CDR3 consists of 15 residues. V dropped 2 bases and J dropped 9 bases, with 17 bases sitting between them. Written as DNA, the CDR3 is TGTGCCAGCAGCTTAAGTAGTGGGAGGTCGGGTGAGCAGTTCTTC. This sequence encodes CASSLSSGRSGEQFF.